This T cell receptor beta chain is from a study of blood T cells in healthy people across ages. Through a sample-barcoded 5' primer and a J-beta primer mix, a second PCR was run for roughly 7 to 11 cycles. TCRdb used MiXCR to reprocess the 5' RACE reads, holding one entry per CDR3 protein. The sample lists about 730,000 distinct CDR3 sequences, about 42% seen once, with 20% to 25% in the top ten. This clonotype originated in a woman between 55 and 75 years old in good health. The specimen was blood.

In DNA form, the CDR3 reads TGTGCCAGCAGTTTAGCTGGCGGGGCGGGGAGACTAAATGAAAAACTGTTTTTT. The encoded protein is CASSLAGGAGRLNEKLFF. The rearrangement joins TRBV12-3 or TRBV12-4 to TRBJ1-4, with a tentative D call TRBD1 (5 bases). The CDR3 length is 18 residues. Trimming cost V 0 bases and J 5 bases, with 19 bases left between them.